Detailed here is one TCR beta chain. This clone appeared once. There is no known antigen for this receptor. No base-level quality is on record; no much larger clone is a single base apart. Via the germline V gene, CDR1 is SGHDT and CDR2 YYEEEE. Measured from the cysteine to the phenylalanine, the CDR3 is 17 residues long. Only the CDR3 DNA stays, 51 bases, in frame from base 1. V is pared back by 0 bases and J by 4 bases, with 14 bases lying between the germline termini. Genomic DNA was the input for TRB sequencing, which was run either with the immunoSEQ assay at survey resolution or with the hsTCRB kit. The paper's data handling went like this. The immunoSEQ software handled initial read processing, and the LymphoSeq R package was used for repertoire analyses. Clonality was computed as 1 minus normalized Shannon entropy; Gini coefficient was also calculated for each TRB dataset. To infer phenotypes in unsorted samples, TRB sequences from sorted subsets of the recipient or donor were mapped onto the unsorted samples of the same recipient. TCRdb re-hosts the immuneACCESS table, in-frame sequences only. Its copies lack some clones; in the studies checked, an unresolved V gene accounts for under half of them, and the cause for the rest is not known. The DNA was the basis for D and trimming; V, J and clone size are from that table. The sample table holds tens of thousands of clones, of which approximately 85% were seen once. About 6.3% of the sample belongs to the ten largest clones.

The PTCy-treated patients were drawn from a prospective, multi-institutional clinical trial. Peripheral blood and bone marrow mononuclear cells were isolated by Ficoll-Hypaque density centrifugation and cryopreserved. The data are from a study of T cells after posttransplantation cyclophosphamide (dated by TCRdb to about 2016). Regarding the study in general: The study tracked T cell repertoire reconstitution by TRB sequencing after myeloablative bone marrow transplantation using posttransplantation cyclophosphamide as GVHD prophylaxis. Antigen receptor sequencing was done on samples from over 30 PTCy-treated patients and from 15 to 20 related bone marrow donors of those patients. TRB sequencing was performed on blood from all 35 or so PTCy patients with 1-year posttransplant specimens. Up to 3 additional blood samples from 2 to 5.2 years after transplant were also TRB-sequenced in 3 patients, as was pretransplant blood from a handful of patients. Because TRA and TRB clonality correlated tightly in 9 samples, later TCR analyses were limited to TRB. Public TRB sequences were checked against a database of over 3,500 sequences associated with responses to pathogens, tumor antigens, self-antigens and alloantigens.

The research as a whole found: Across fewer than 55 patients, TRB clonality was highly associated with recipient CMV seropositivity and CMV reactivation, and PTCy diversity was similar to diversity in CNI/methotrexate controls. The TRB repertoires of T cells infiltrating skin or the GI tract showed only limited overlap with the TRB repertoires found in blood. Donor-recipient similarity was low at 1-2 months but rose over the first year, and later blood repertoires were often dominated by donor CD8+ memory clones.

This clonotype was sampled from a woman aged 55-70 years with a blood cancer, CMV-positive, and with a related stem cell donor. The chain is assembled from TRBV5-6 and TRBJ2-6; TRBD2 might be the D gene, on 6 matching bases. The sequencing input was PBMCs. The CDR3 reads CASSLDDRGTGANVLTF. The nucleotide sequence reads as follows: TGTGCCAGCAGCTTGGATGACCGGGGGACCGGGGCCAACGTCCTGACTTTC.